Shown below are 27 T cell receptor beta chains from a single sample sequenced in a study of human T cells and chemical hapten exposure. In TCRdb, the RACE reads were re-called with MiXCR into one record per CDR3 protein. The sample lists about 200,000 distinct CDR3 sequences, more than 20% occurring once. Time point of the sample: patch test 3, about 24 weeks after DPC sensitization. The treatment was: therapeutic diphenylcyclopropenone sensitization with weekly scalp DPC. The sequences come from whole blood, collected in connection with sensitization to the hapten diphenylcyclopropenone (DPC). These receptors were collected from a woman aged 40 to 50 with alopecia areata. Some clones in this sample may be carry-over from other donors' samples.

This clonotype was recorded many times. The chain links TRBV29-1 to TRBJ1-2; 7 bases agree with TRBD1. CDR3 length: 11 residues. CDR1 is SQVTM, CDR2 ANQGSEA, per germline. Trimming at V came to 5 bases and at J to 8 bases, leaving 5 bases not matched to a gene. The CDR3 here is CSVLDREGYTF. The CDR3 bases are TGCAGCGTTCTCGACAGGGAGGGCTACACCTTC.

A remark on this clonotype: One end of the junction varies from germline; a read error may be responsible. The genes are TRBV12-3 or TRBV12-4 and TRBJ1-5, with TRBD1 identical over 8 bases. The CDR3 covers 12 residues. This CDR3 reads CASSSSDRVLDF. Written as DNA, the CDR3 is TGTGCCAGCAGTAGTTCGGACAGGGTTTTAGATTTT.

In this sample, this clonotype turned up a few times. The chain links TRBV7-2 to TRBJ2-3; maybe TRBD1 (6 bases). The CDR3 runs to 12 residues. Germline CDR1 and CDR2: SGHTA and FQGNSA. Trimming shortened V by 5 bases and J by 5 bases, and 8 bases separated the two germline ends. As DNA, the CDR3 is TGTGCCAGCAGCCGCAGGGGAGATACGCAGTATTTT. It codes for CASSRRGDTQYF. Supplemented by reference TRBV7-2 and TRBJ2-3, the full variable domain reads GAGVSQSPSNKVTEKGKDVELRCDPISGHTALYWYRQSLGQGLEFLIYFQGNSAPDKSGLPSDRFSAERTGGSVSTLTIQRTQQEDSAVYLCASSRRGDTQYFGPGTRLTVL.

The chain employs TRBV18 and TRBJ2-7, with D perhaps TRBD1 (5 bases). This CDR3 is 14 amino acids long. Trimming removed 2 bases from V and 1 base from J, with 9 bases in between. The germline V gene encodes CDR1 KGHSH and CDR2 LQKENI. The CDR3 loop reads CASSPEQGSYEQYF. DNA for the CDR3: TGTGCCAGCTCACCAGAGCAGGGTTCCTACGAGCAGTACTTC.

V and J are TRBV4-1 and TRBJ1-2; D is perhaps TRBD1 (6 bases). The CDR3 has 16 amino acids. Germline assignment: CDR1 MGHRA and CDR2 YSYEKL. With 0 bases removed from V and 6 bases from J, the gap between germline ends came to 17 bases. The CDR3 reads CASSQEGNWGADGYTF. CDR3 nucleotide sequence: TGCGCCAGCAGCCAAGAAGGAAATTGGGGGGCAGATGGCTACACCTTC.

The CDR3 spells CAWSVTYEQYF. The CDR3 DNA reads as TGTGCCTGGAGTGTAACCTACGAGCAGTACTTC. The chain recombines TRBV30 with TRBJ2-7, with unresolved D. The CDR3 is made up of 11 amino acids. V was clipped by 0 bases and J by 2 bases, with 2 bases between them. The germline V gene encodes CDR1 GTSNPN and CDR2 SVGIG (reference sequence).

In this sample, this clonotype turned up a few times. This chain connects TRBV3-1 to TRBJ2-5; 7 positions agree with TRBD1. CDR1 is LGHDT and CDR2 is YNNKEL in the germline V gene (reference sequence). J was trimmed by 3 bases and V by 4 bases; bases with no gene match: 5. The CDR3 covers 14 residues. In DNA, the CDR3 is TGTGCCAGCAGCCCGTCTGACAGGGAAGAGACCCAGTACTTC. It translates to CASSPSDREETQYF.

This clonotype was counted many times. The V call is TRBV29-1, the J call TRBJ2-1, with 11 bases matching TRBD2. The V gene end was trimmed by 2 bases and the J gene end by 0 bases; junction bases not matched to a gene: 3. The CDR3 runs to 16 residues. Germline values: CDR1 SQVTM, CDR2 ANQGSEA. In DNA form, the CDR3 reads TGCAGCGTTGAATCTAGCGGGGGGAGCTCCTACAATGAGCAGTTCTTC. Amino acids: CSVESSGGSSYNEQFF.

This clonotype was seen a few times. This CDR3 reads CATSEPGLVTDNEQFF. The CDR3 nucleotides read TGTGCCACCAGTGAGCCTGGACTAGTAACGGACAATGAGCAGTTCTTC. This chain connects TRBV24-1 to TRBJ2-1, with 7 nucleotides matching TRBD2. The ends lost 4 bases at V and 5 bases at J; junction bases unmatched: 10. CDR3 size: 16 residues. The germline gives CDR1 KGHDR, CDR2 SFDVKD.

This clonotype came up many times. CDR3 amino acids: CAWTSPTANTEAFF. CDR3 bases: TGTGCCTGGACCTCCCCGACAGCGAACACTGAAGCTTTCTTT. This chain connects TRBV30 to TRBJ1-1, with a tentative D call TRBD1 (5 bases). The CDR3 spans 14 residues. Between the trimmed V and J ends, which lost 4 bases and 1 base, there was a span of 13 bases. CDR1 is GTSNPN and CDR2 is SVGIG in the germline V gene (reference sequence).

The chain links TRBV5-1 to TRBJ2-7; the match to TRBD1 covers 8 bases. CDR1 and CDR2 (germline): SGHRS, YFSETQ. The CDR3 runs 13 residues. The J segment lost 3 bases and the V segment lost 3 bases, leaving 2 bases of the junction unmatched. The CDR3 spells CASSSTGDYEQYF. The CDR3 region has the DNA TGCGCCAGCAGCTCGACAGGGGACTACGAGCAGTACTTC.

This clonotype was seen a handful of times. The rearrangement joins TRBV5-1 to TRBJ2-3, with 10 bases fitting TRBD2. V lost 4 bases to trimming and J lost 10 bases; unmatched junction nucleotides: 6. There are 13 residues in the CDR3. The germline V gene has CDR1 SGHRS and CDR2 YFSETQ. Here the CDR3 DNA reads TGCGCCAGCAGCGATAACCTAGCGGGAGCGCAGTATTTT. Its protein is CASSDNLAGAQYF.

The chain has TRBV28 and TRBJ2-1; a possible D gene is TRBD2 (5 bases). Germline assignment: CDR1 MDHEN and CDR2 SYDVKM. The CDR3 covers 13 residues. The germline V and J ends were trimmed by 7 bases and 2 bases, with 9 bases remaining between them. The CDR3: CASMDGTYNEQFF. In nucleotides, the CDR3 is TGTGCCAGCATGGACGGGACCTACAATGAGCAGTTCTTC.

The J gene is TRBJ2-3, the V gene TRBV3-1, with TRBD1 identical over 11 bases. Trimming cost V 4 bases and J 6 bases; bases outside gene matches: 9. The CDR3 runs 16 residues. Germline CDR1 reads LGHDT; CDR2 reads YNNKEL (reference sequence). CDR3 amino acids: CASSLLLGQGVDTQYF. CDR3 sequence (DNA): TGTGCCAGCAGCCTTCTTTTGGGACAGGGGGTCGATACGCAGTATTTT.

The CDR3: CSVRGTSGKGDTQYF. The CDR3 DNA reads TGCAGCGTTCGCGGGACTAGCGGGAAGGGAGATACGCAGTATTTT. The rearrangement joins TRBV29-1 to TRBJ2-3; TRBD2 matches at 13 bases. This CDR3 comprises 15 residues. Germline assignment: CDR1 SQVTM and CDR2 ANQGSEA. V trimming: 5 bases; J trimming: 5 bases; junction bases outside the gene matches: 7.

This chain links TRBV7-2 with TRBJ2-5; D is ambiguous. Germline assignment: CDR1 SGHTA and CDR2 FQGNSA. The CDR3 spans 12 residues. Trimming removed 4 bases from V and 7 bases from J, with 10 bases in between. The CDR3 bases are TGTGCCAGCAGCTCTGACGCGAGGACCCAGTACTTC. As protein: CASSSDARTQYF.

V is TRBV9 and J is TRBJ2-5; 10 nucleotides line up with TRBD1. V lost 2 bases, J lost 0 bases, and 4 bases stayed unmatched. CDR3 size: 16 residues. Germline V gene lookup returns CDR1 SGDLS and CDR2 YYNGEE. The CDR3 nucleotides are TGTGCCAGCAGCGTCGACAGGGGGCCTGACCAAGAGACCCAGTACTTC. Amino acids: CASSVDRGPDQETQYF.

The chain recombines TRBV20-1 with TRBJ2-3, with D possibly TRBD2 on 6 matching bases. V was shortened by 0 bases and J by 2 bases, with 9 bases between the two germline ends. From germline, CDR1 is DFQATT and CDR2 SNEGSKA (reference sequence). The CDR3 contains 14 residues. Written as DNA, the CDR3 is TGCAGTGCTAGAGAAGTAGCGGACACAGATACGCAGTATTTT. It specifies CSAREVADTDTQYF.

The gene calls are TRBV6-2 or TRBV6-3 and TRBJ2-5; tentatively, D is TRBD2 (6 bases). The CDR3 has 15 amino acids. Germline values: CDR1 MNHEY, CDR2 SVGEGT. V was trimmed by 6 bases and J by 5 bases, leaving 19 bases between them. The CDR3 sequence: CASSSLGGTGETQYF. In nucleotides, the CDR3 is TGTGCCAGCAGCTCGCTAGGCGGGACTGGGGAGACCCAGTACTTC.

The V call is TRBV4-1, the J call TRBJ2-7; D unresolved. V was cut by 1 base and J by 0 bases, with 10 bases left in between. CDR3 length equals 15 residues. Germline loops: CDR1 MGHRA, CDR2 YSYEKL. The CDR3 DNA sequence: TGCGCCAGCAGCCAAGGACCGTCGAGCTCCTACGAGCAGTACTTC. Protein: CASSQGPSSSYEQYF.

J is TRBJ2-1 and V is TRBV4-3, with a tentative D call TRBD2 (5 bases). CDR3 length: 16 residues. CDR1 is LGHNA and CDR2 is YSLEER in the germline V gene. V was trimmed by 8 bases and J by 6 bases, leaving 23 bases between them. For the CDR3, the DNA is TGCGCCAGCCGCGCTTGGGTGACGGGAAAAGGCAATGAGCAGTTCTTC. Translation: CASRAWVTGKGNEQFF.

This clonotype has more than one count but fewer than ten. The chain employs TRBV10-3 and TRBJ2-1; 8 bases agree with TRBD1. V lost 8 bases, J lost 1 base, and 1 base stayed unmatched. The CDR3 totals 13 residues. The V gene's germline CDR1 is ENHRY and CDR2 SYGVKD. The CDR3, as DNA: TGTGCCATCCGGACAGGGTCCTACAATGAGCAGTTCTTC. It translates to CAIRTGSYNEQFF.

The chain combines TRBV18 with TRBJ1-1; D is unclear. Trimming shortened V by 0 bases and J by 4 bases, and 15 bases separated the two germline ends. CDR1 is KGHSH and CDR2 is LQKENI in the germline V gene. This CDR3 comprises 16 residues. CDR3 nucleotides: TGTGCCAGCTCACCACCAAGCCGACCCCTGGGCACTGAAGCTTTCTTT. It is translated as CASSPPSRPLGTEAFF. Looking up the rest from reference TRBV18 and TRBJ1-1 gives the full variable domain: NAGVMQNPRHLVRRRGQEARLRCSPMKGHSHVYWYRQLPEEGLKFMVYLQKENIIDESGMPKERFSAEFPKEGPSILRIQQVVRGDSAAYFCASSPPSRPLGTEAFFGQGTRLTVV.

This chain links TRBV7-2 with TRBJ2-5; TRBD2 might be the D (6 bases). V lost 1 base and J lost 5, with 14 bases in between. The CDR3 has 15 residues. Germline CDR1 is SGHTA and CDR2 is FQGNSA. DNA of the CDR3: TGTGCCAGCAGCTTAGGGGCGGGGAACCCGGAGACCCAGTACTTC. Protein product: CASSLGAGNPETQYF.

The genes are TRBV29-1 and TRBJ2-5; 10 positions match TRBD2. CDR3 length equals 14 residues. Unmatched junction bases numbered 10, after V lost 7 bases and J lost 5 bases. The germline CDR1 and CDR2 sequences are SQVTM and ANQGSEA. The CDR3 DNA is TGCAGCGCTGCAGCGGGAGGGAGACGGGAGACCCAGTACTTC. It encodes CSAAAGGRRETQYF.

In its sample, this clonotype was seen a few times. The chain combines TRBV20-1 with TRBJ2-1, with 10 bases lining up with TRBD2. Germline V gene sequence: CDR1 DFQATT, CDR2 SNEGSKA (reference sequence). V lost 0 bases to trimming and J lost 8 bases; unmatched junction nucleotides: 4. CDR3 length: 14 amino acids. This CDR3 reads CSARESGRAYEQFF. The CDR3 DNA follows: TGCAGTGCTAGAGAAAGCGGGAGGGCCTATGAGCAGTTCTTC.

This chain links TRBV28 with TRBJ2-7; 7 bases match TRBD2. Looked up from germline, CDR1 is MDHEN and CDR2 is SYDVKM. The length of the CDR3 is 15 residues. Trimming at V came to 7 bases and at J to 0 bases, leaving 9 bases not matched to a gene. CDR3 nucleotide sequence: TGTGCCAGCACCCACGGGGGACTAAGCTCCTACGAGCAGTACTTC. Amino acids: CASTHGGLSSYEQYF.